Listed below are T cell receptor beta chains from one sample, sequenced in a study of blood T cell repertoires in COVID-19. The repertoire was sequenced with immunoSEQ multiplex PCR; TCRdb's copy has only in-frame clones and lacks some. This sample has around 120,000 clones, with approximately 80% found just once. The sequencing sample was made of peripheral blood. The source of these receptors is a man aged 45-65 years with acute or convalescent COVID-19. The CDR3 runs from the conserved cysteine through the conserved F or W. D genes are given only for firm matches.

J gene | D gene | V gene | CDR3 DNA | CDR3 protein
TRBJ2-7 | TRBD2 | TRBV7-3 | TGTGCCAGCAGCCCAGGACTAGCTGAGACCTACGAGCAGTACTTC | CASSPGLAETYEQYF
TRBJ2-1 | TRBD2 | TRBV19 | TGTGCCAGTAGTATATATACTAGCGGGAGGAATGAGCAGTTCTTC | CASSIYTSGRNEQFF
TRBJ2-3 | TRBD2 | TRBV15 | TGTGCCACCAGCAGAGGAGCGGGAGGGCCTTATAGCACAGATACGCAGTATTTT | CATSRGAGGPYSTDTQYF
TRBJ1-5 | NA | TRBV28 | TGTGCCAGCACCAATAGGGGCAGCTACAATCAGCCCCAGCATTTT | CASTNRGSYNQPQHF
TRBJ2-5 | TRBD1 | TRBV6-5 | TGTGCCAGCAGAGACAGGGGACAAGAGACCCAGTACTTC | CASRDRGQETQYF
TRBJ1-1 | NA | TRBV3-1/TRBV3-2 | TGTGCCAGCAGCCGGACAGCCAACACTGAAGCTTTCTTT | CASSRTANTEAFF
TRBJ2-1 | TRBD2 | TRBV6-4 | TGTGCCAGCGCCCGAGCGGGAGGGGGTACCTACAATGAGCAGTTCTTC | CASARAGGGTYNEQFF
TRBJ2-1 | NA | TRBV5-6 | TGTGCCAGCAGCTCCCTATTCGATGAGCAGTTCTTC | CASSSLFDEQFF
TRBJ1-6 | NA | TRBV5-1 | TGCGCCAGCAGCTTGGGGGGGGATCAGAATTCACCCCTCCACTTT | CASSLGGDQNSPLHF
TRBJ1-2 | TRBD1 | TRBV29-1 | TGCAGCGTTTCAATGGACAGGGATGGCTATGGCTACACCTTC | CSVSMDRDGYGYTF